This TCR beta chain was identified in a study of T cell repertoires in cytomegalovirus infection. Study overall: Indications came from public TCR beta signatures; they pointed to CMV infection and to a matching HLA type. The study, taken as a whole, reports: CMV carriers having the relevant HLA were flagged by cumulative public TCR beta family frequency. In two of eight donors, the top clonotype was HLA-C-restricted CMV-specific.

At least ten counts were recorded for this clonotype. What it binds is not known. TCRdb reprocessed the reads via MiXCR and lists one record per CDR3 protein. The data hold hundreds of thousands of distinct CDR3 sequences, with 15% to 20% observed a single time. Germline-derived CDR1 and CDR2 are SGHVS and FQNEAQ. The CDR3 spans 14 residues. Trimming removed 1 base from V and 9 bases from J, with 10 bases in between. The sample comprised PBMCs. This chain links TRBV7-8 with TRBJ1-6, with D perhaps TRBD1 (5 bases). The receptor comes from a human donor in good health (CMV status not recorded). Some clones in this sample may be carry-over from other donors' samples. In nucleotides, the CDR3 is TGTGCCAGCAGCTTAGGACAGATTCTTTCACCCCTCCACTTT. It yields the protein CASSLGQILSPLHF.